This TCR beta chain is drawn from a study of T cell responses to AZD1222 COVID-19 vaccine. This CDR3 region has 15 residues. In germline, CDR1 is MNHEY, CDR2 SVGAGI. The J segment lost 6 bases and the V segment lost 7 bases, leaving 6 bases of the junction unmatched. The repertoire was sequenced with immunoSEQ multiplex PCR; TCRdb's copy has only in-frame clones and lacks some. The sample includes approximately 200,000 clones, 75% to 90% of them seen just once. The chain links TRBV6-5 to TRBJ2-5; 15 bases agree with TRBD2. This TCR was sampled from an adult in good health. The input for sequencing was peripheral blood, taken on day 0 of MenACWY control vaccination. CDR3 in amino acids: CASKSGTSGGKTQYF. The CDR3 DNA follows: TGTGCCAGCAAATCCGGGACTAGCGGGGGGAAGACCCAGTACTTC.